The 26 T cell receptor beta chains in this list originate from one sample, sequenced in a study of human T cells and chemical hapten exposure. TCRdb re-called the RACE reads with MiXCR, one entry per CDR3 protein. This sample carries 150,000 to 200,000 distinct CDR3 sequences, around a quarter of them seen once, and the ten largest clones take approximately 2.3%. Time point given: patch test 3, about 24 weeks after DPC sensitization. The treatment is: therapeutic diphenylcyclopropenone sensitization with weekly scalp DPC. The sample in question was whole blood, obtained in connection with sensitization to the hapten diphenylcyclopropenone (DPC). The receptors come from a woman between 40 and 55 years old with alopecia areata. Some clones in this sample may be carry-over from other donors' samples.

The chain employs TRBV20-1 and TRBJ2-1; TRBD2 matches 13 bases. The CDR3 runs to 14 residues. V shed 5 bases and J 7 bases; nucleotides not matched to a gene: 5. CDR1 DFQATT and CDR2 SNEGSKA come from the germline V gene (reference sequence). As DNA, the CDR3 is TGCAGTGCTCCCCGGACTAGCGGGAGTAATGAGCAGTTCTTC. Its protein is CSAPRTSGSNEQFF.

This clonotype was picked up a small number of times. The rearrangement joins TRBV6-2 or TRBV6-3 to TRBJ2-3, with D possibly TRBD1 on 5 matching bases. Germline CDR1 and CDR2: MNHEY and SVGEGT. The CDR3 spans 11 residues. The ends were cut back, 7 bases at V and 6 bases at J, with 8 bases in the middle. CDR3 coding DNA: TGTGCCAGCAACAAGGGGGATACGCAGTATTTT. Translation gives CASNKGDTQYF.

This chain joins TRBV12-3 or TRBV12-4 and TRBJ2-3; unclear D gene. The CDR3 consists of 13 residues. V gave up 7 bases and J gave up 2 bases, with 10 bases separating them. CDR3 in DNA: TGTGCCAGCAATACCCCGAACACAGATACGCAGTATTTT. This gives the protein CASNTPNTDTQYF.

The rearrangement joins TRBV7-2 to TRBJ2-5; 11 positions agree with TRBD1. The V gene end was trimmed by 2 bases and the J gene end by 5 bases; junction bases not matched to a gene: 4. CDR1 is SGHTA, CDR2 FQGNSA, per germline. The CDR3 runs 15 residues. CDR3 region: CASSLPGTGGETQYF. The CDR3 DNA reads TGTGCCAGCAGCTTACCAGGGACAGGGGGGGAGACCCAGTACTTC. The full variable domain, rest sourced from reference TRBV7-2 and TRBJ2-5, is GAGVSQSPSNKVTEKGKDVELRCDPISGHTALYWYRQSLGQGLEFLIYFQGNSAPDKSGLPSDRFSAERTGGSVSTLTIQRTQQEDSAVYLCASSLPGTGGETQYFGPGTRLLVL.

V is TRBV20-1 and J is TRBJ2-3, with 10 bases fitting TRBD2. The ends lost 0 bases at V and 2 bases at J; junction bases unmatched: 11. CDR3 length: 18 amino acids. Germline assignment: CDR1 DFQATT and CDR2 SNEGSKA (reference sequence). The CDR3, as DNA: TGCAGTGCTAGAGATCACTGGGGAACTAGCGGGACCACAGATACGCAGTATTTT. Its translation is CSARDHWGTSGTTDTQYF.

This clonotype was seen more than once but under ten times. The chain recombines TRBV20-1 with TRBJ1-5; D not resolved. In germline, CDR1 is DFQATT, CDR2 SNEGSKA (reference sequence). V was clipped by 6 bases and J by 1 base, with 16 bases between them. This CDR3 spans 15 amino acids. The CDR3 here is CSAPRALGSNQPQHF. As DNA, the CDR3 is TGCAGTGCGCCCCGGGCCCTCGGGAGCAATCAGCCCCAGCATTTT.

This clonotype was detected ten times or more. This chain links TRBV29-1 with TRBJ1-1; no definite D call. Germline V gene sequence: CDR1 SQVTM, CDR2 ANQGSEA. The length of the CDR3 is 12 residues. The germline V and J ends were trimmed by 4 bases and 4 bases, with 10 bases remaining between them. Written as DNA, the CDR3 is TGCAGCGTTGTGGGGTTTAGCACTGAAGCTTTCTTT. This translates into CSVVGFSTEAFF.

This clonotype has only a few counts. This chain links TRBV11-2 with TRBJ2-3; D is unclear. CDR3 size: 16 residues. Trimming took 1 base from V and 0 from J, leaving 11 bases between them. Germline V gene sequence: CDR1 SGHAT, CDR2 FQNNGV. The CDR3 here is CASSLGSVRSTDTQYF. The CDR3 DNA reads as TGTGCCAGCAGCTTAGGGTCCGTACGTAGCACAGATACGCAGTATTTT.

Ten or more counts support this clonotype. V is TRBV20-1 and J is TRBJ1-1, with TRBD1 as a possible D gene (6 bases). The CDR3 consists of 12 residues. The V and J ends lost 3 bases and 5 bases respectively, with 10 bases between them. The germline CDR1 and CDR2 sequences are DFQATT and SNEGSKA (reference sequence). CDR3 sequence: CSARRGVTEAFF. The CDR3 DNA sequence: TGCAGTGCTAGGAGGGGGGTTACTGAAGCTTTCTTT.

The gene calls are TRBV7-9 and TRBJ1-2, with unresolved D. CDR1 and CDR2 (germline): SEHNR, FQNEAQ (reference sequence). The CDR3 loop spans 15 amino acids. V shed 5 bases and J shed 2 bases, with 15 bases lying between them. The CDR3 region has the DNA TGTGCCAGCAGCCCCGGCGGAGGTCGAAACTATGGCTACACCTTC. Encoded protein: CASSPGGGRNYGYTF.

The sample holds one count of this clonotype. The V and J genes are TRBV10-3 and TRBJ2-3; unclear D gene. Trimming removed 5 bases at V and 0 bases at J, with 9 bases between. CDR1 is ENHRY, CDR2 SYGVKD, per germline. The length of the CDR3 is 14 residues. The CDR3 loop reads CAISNRVSTDTQYF. CDR3 nucleotides: TGTGCCATCAGTAACCGGGTTAGCACAGATACGCAGTATTTT.

V usage is TRBV20-1 and J usage is TRBJ2-2; D remains ambiguous. V gave up 4 bases and J gave up 0 bases, with 6 bases separating them. CDR1 is DFQATT, CDR2 SNEGSKA, per germline (reference sequence). The length of the CDR3 is 13 residues. The CDR3 nucleotides read TGCAGTGCTACCCTCGCGAACACCGGGGAGCTGTTTTTT. As protein: CSATLANTGELFF.

V and J are TRBV9 and TRBJ2-5; D uncertain. The germline V and J ends were trimmed by 0 bases and 5 bases, with 8 bases remaining between them. The germline V gene encodes CDR1 SGDLS and CDR2 YYNGEE. The CDR3 runs to 13 residues. As DNA, the CDR3 is TGTGCCAGCAGCGTAGCTCCGAGGGAGACCCAGTACTTC. This gives the protein CASSVAPRETQYF.

The V and J genes are TRBV29-1 and TRBJ2-3; 7 bases line up with TRBD1. Germline lookup yields CDR1 SQVTM and CDR2 ANQGSEA. J was trimmed by 4 bases and V by 7 bases; bases with no gene match: 11. CDR3 length: 14 amino acids. As DNA, the CDR3 is TGCAGCGGGTATACAGGGGCGAACGCAGATACGCAGTATTTT. Translating it yields CSGYTGANADTQYF.

This clonotype was seen only a few times. The rearrangement links TRBV5-1 to TRBJ2-5; 10 bases are shared with TRBD2. Germline CDR1 is SGHRS and CDR2 is YFSETQ. With 3 bases clipped from V and 5 bases from J, the junction kept 7 bases outside the gene matches. The CDR3 loop spans 15 amino acids. CDR3 nucleotides: TGCGCCAGCAGCTCCGGACTAGCGGAGGGGGAGACCCAGTACTTC. It is translated as CASSSGLAEGETQYF. The variable domain in full, with the rest retrieved from reference TRBV5-1 and TRBJ2-5, is KAGVTQTPRYLIKTRGQQVTLSCSPISGHRSVSWYQQTPGQGLQFLFEYFSETQRNKGNFPGRFSGRQFSNSRSEMNVSTLELGDSALYLCASSSGLAEGETQYFGPGTRLLVL.

The J gene is TRBJ1-1, the V gene TRBV7-2; possible D gene TRBD1, 6 bases. Trimming left V 5 bases short and J 1 base short, with 11 bases between. Germline loops: CDR1 SGHTA, CDR2 FQGNSA. CDR3 length equals 14 residues. For the CDR3, the DNA is TGTGCCAGCAGCCGCCCACAGGGGAACACTGAAGCTTTCTTT. Protein product: CASSRPQGNTEAFF.

This clonotype occurred a few times. The rearrangement uses TRBV4-1 and TRBJ2-7; TRBD2 agrees at 7 bases. The germline V gene has CDR1 MGHRA and CDR2 YSYEKL. V gave up 0 bases and J gave up 2 bases; unmatched junction bases: 4. This CDR3 contains 15 residues. For the CDR3, the DNA is TGCGCCAGCAGCCAAGATCCTAGCGGCACCTACGAGCAGTACTTC. Translated, it gives CASSQDPSGTYEQYF.

This clonotype was detected only a few times. The chain has TRBV5-1 and TRBJ1-1; a possible D gene is TRBD1 (6 bases). The germline V gene has CDR1 SGHRS and CDR2 YFSETQ. This CDR3 has 13 residues. The germline V and J ends were trimmed by 2 bases and 6 bases, with 11 bases remaining between them. CDR3 sequence (DNA): TGCGCCAGCAGCTTCTTCCAGGGGCCTGAAGCTTTCTTT. Translated: CASSFFQGPEAFF.

The chain is built from TRBV21-1 and TRBJ2-5; the table gives TRBD2 as D, unverified against the DNA. TRBV21-1 counts as a pseudogene. There are 17 residues in the CDR3. The CDR3 bases are TGTGCCAGCAGCAAAGTGACAGCGGGAGAGTACCAAGAGACCCAGTACTTC. This codes for CASSKVTAGEYQETQYF.

There are a few counts of this clonotype. The gene calls are TRBV5-4 and TRBJ2-5, with unresolved D. V was pared by 0 bases and J by 1 base, with 7 bases between. Germline values: CDR1 SGHNT, CDR2 YYREEE (reference sequence). The CDR3 is 14 residues long. CDR3 coding DNA: TGTGCCAGCAGCTTGGGTTCAGCCCAAGAGACCCAGTACTTC. It is translated as CASSLGSAQETQYF.

V is TRBV24-1 and J is TRBJ2-3; 10 bases are shared with TRBD2. The CDR3 is 15 residues long. With V trimmed by 3 bases and J by 4 bases, 3 bases remained unmatched. Germline V gene lookup returns CDR1 KGHDR and CDR2 SFDVKD. The CDR3 spells CATSDSGRASDTQYF. In DNA, the CDR3 is TGTGCCACCAGTGATAGCGGGAGGGCATCAGATACGCAGTATTTT.

This chain connects TRBV4-2 to TRBJ2-7, with D maybe TRBD2 (6 bases). CDR1 and CDR2 from the germline V gene are LGHNA and YNFKEQ. Trimming left V 0 bases short and J 3 bases short, with 21 bases between. The CDR3 is made up of 18 amino acids. The DNA for the CDR3 is TGTGCCAGCAGCCAAGATTTGCCTCGTCTAGCGACTTACTACGAGCAGTACTTC. Protein: CASSQDLPRLATYYEQYF.

This clonotype occurred a few times. The rearrangement joins TRBV7-6 to TRBJ2-2; D uncertain. The CDR3 is 17 amino acids. Trimming shortened V by 0 bases and J by 5 bases, and 16 bases separated the two germline ends. Germline CDR1 reads SGHVS; CDR2 reads FNYEAQ. The CDR3 DNA follows: TGTGCCAGCAGCTTAGCGCCCGGCTCGGTCGGGACCGGGGAGCTGTTTTTT. It translates to CASSLAPGSVGTGELFF.

This chain's CDR3 is CASSLMPYSQAGGDTQYF. In DNA, the CDR3 is TGTGCCAGCAGCTTAATGCCTTATAGCCAGGCGGGGGGAGATACGCAGTATTTT. V gene TRBV7-2 combines with J gene TRBJ2-3; TRBD2 agrees at 8 bases. The CDR3 is 18 residues long. Trimming cost V 2 bases and J 5 bases; bases outside gene matches: 15. Germline assignment: CDR1 SGHTA and CDR2 FQGNSA.

The sample holds a few counts of this clonotype. This chain links TRBV6-5 with TRBJ1-1, with D uncertain. V lost 6 bases, J lost 6 bases, and 14 bases lay in between. CDR3 length: 13 residues. CDR1 and CDR2 (germline): MNHEY, SVGAGI. The CDR3 DNA sequence: TGTGCCAGCAGAGCTGGTTATCGGGCTGAAGCTTTCTTT. This translates into CASRAGYRAEAFF.

This rearrangement joins TRBV5-1 to TRBJ2-1, with TRBD2 matching over 9 bases. The ends lost 5 bases at V and 9 bases at J; junction bases unmatched: 12. This CDR3 is 15 amino acids long. Germline V gene lookup returns CDR1 SGHRS and CDR2 YFSETQ. The CDR3 DNA reads as TGCGCCAGCAGGGGATTAGCGGGAGAGGAGGGTGAGCAGTTCTTC. It codes for CASRGLAGEEGEQFF.